This T cell receptor beta chain was profiled in a study of identical twins. General observations from the study: Modelling approaches yielded underestimates of out-of-frame TCR alpha sharing between monozygotic twins. Cord blood beta clonotypes that were abundant carried fewer insertions, and memory repertoires showed no such trend.

To note about this clonotype: Antigen unknown.

Germline-derived CDR1 and CDR2 are SGHVS and FNYEAQ. Losses at the gene ends were 5 bases for V and 8 bases for J; bases not matched to a gene: 10. This CDR3 is 14 amino acids long. Template switching (which added a universal primer site) was used, and cDNA carried unique molecular identifiers. TCRdb analysed the 5' RACE reads with MiXCR anew, one entry per CDR3 protein. The sample includes roughly 350,000 distinct CDR3 sequences, 7% to 9.5% seen only once; the top ten take under 9.5%. The sequencing input was naive T cells sorted from blood. The origin of this receptor is a woman in her fifties or sixties in good health. V is TRBV7-6 and J is TRBJ1-1; 8 nucleotides line up with TRBD1. CDR3 loop: CASSKVGQEVEAFF. For the CDR3, the DNA is TGTGCCAGCAGCAAAGTGGGACAGGAGGTCGAAGCTTTCTTT.